These 11 T cell receptor beta chains share one sample of origin, sequenced in a study of shared clonotypes between healthy human individuals (dated by TCRdb to 2019 to 2021). CD8 naive samples were obtained by positive selection for CCR7 among CD45RO-negative cells, yielding a CD45RA+CCR7+ population from which TemRA cells were excluded. To prepare the library, the immunoSEQ multiplex PCR assay was applied. Entries here come from immuneACCESS through TCRdb and include only in-frame sequences with V and J called. Some clones fail to appear in such tables; in the studies checked, an unresolved V gene covers under half of the shortfall, and the cause of the remainder is unknown. This sample gives hundreds of thousands of clones in total; about 96% of them show up just once. The ten largest clones represent about 0.22% of the sample. Sequencing input: naive CD8+ T cells sorted from blood. The cell subset or site label, as the study defines it: CD45RA+CCR7+. The receptors were gathered from a man aged 25-40 years in good health.

This clone showed up just once. The CDR3 sequence: CASKGSSPLGEQFF. CDR3 in DNA: TGTGCCAGCAAGGGGTCAAGTCCACTTGGTGAGCAGTTCTTC. J is TRBJ2-1 and V is TRBV7-9, with a tentative D call TRBD1 (5 bases). The CDR3 extends over 14 amino acids. From germline, CDR1 is SEHNR and CDR2 FQNEAQ (reference sequence). The V gene lost 7 bases and the J gene lost 9 bases, with 19 bases spanning the gap.

The rearrangement uses TRBV11-2 and TRBJ2-3; D gene unclear. This CDR3 region has 12 residues. The germline V gene has CDR1 SGHAT and CDR2 FQNNGV. Trimming left V 3 bases short and J 6 bases short, with 7 bases between. The CDR3 DNA reads TGTGCCAGCAGCTTCATATCGGATACGCAGTATTTT. The encoded protein is CASSFISDTQYF. The whole variable domain, filled in from reference TRBV11-2 and TRBJ2-3, reads EAGVAQSPRYKIIEKRQSVAFWCNPISGHATLYWYQQILGQGPKLLIQFQNNGVVDDSQLPKDRFSAERLKGVDSTLKIQPAKLEDSAVYLCASSFISDTQYFGPGTRLTVL.

This chain uses TRBV7-9 with TRBJ1-3; 7 nucleotides match TRBD1. The germline gives CDR1 SEHNR, CDR2 FQNEAQ (reference sequence). CDR3 length equals 14 residues. V lost 4 bases to trimming and J lost 4 bases; unmatched junction nucleotides: 4. The CDR3 protein is CASSSDRDGNTIYF. In DNA form, the CDR3 reads TGTGCCAGCAGCTCTGACAGGGACGGAAACACCATATATTTT.

V gene TRBV28 combines with J gene TRBJ2-1; 8 nucleotides align to TRBD1. The CDR3 sequence is 16 residues long. The germline gives CDR1 MDHEN, CDR2 SYDVKM. The V gene end was trimmed by 5 bases and the J gene end by 4 bases; junction bases not matched to a gene: 10. The DNA for the CDR3 is TGTGCCAGCAGTACGTACAGGGGGGCACTATACAATGAGCAGTTCTTC. This translates into CASSTYRGALYNEQFF.

The rearrangement uses TRBV6-5 and TRBJ2-3; D uncertain. The CDR3 consists of 11 residues. V was trimmed by 5 bases and J by 5 bases, leaving 5 bases between them. Germline V gene lookup returns CDR1 MNHEY and CDR2 SVGAGI. The CDR3 is CASSNQDTQYF. DNA for the CDR3: TGTGCCAGCAGTAATCAAGATACGCAGTATTTT.

V gene TRBV7-3 combines with J gene TRBJ2-3; 9 bases line up with TRBD1. The germline V gene has CDR1 SGHTA and CDR2 FQGTGA. This CDR3 has 16 residues. The junction had 12 bases not matched to a gene; V was cut back by 5 bases and J by 6 bases. The CDR3 loop is CASSPADGTGPDTQYF. CDR3 sequence (DNA): TGTGCCAGCAGCCCTGCCGACGGGACAGGGCCTGATACGCAGTATTTT.

This chain uses TRBV2 with TRBJ2-7; D might be TRBD1 (5 bases). The CDR3 loop spans 12 amino acids. V lost 7 bases to trimming and J lost 5 bases, with 12 bases between them. CDR1 is SNHLY and CDR2 is FYNNEI in the germline V gene. The CDR3 protein is CASNLDTDEQYF. The CDR3 nucleotides read TGTGCCAGCAACTTGGACACCGACGAGCAGTACTTC.

The chain combines TRBV7-8 with TRBJ2-1, with unresolved D. The V and J ends lost 4 bases and 0 bases respectively, with 13 bases between them. This CDR3 has 16 residues. Germline values: CDR1 SGHVS, CDR2 FQNEAQ. The CDR3 nucleotides are TGTGCCAGCAGCTACAGACTGGATAGCTCCTACAATGAGCAGTTCTTC. Protein: CASSYRLDSSYNEQFF.

The chain employs TRBV28 and TRBJ2-7; TRBD2 matches 9 bases. There are 13 residues in the CDR3. Losses at the gene ends were 9 bases for V and 5 bases for J; bases not matched to a gene: 8. Germline V gene data show CDR1 as MDHEN and CDR2 as SYDVKM. CDR3 residues: CASSTSGLDEQYF. CDR3 nucleotide sequence: TGTGCCAGTTCCACTAGCGGGCTGGACGAGCAGTACTTC.

The gene calls are TRBV5-1 and TRBJ2-1; unclear D gene. CDR3 length: 13 amino acids. The germline CDR1 and CDR2 sequences are SGHRS and YFSETQ. Deletions cut 0 bases from V and 7 bases from J, with 8 bases between. The CDR3 nucleotides are TGCGCCAGCAGCTTGGCCGAGAGGAATGAGCAGTTCTTC. It codes for CASSLAERNEQFF.

The chain links TRBV27 to TRBJ2-2, with TRBD1 identical over 9 bases. Trimming at V came to 6 bases and at J to 5 bases, leaving 1 base not matched to a gene. CDR1 and CDR2 from the germline V gene are MNHEY and SMNVEV (reference sequence). This CDR3 comprises 13 residues. The DNA for the CDR3 is TGTGCCAGCAGACAGGGGGCGACCGGGGAGCTGTTTTTT. Protein: CASRQGATGELFF.